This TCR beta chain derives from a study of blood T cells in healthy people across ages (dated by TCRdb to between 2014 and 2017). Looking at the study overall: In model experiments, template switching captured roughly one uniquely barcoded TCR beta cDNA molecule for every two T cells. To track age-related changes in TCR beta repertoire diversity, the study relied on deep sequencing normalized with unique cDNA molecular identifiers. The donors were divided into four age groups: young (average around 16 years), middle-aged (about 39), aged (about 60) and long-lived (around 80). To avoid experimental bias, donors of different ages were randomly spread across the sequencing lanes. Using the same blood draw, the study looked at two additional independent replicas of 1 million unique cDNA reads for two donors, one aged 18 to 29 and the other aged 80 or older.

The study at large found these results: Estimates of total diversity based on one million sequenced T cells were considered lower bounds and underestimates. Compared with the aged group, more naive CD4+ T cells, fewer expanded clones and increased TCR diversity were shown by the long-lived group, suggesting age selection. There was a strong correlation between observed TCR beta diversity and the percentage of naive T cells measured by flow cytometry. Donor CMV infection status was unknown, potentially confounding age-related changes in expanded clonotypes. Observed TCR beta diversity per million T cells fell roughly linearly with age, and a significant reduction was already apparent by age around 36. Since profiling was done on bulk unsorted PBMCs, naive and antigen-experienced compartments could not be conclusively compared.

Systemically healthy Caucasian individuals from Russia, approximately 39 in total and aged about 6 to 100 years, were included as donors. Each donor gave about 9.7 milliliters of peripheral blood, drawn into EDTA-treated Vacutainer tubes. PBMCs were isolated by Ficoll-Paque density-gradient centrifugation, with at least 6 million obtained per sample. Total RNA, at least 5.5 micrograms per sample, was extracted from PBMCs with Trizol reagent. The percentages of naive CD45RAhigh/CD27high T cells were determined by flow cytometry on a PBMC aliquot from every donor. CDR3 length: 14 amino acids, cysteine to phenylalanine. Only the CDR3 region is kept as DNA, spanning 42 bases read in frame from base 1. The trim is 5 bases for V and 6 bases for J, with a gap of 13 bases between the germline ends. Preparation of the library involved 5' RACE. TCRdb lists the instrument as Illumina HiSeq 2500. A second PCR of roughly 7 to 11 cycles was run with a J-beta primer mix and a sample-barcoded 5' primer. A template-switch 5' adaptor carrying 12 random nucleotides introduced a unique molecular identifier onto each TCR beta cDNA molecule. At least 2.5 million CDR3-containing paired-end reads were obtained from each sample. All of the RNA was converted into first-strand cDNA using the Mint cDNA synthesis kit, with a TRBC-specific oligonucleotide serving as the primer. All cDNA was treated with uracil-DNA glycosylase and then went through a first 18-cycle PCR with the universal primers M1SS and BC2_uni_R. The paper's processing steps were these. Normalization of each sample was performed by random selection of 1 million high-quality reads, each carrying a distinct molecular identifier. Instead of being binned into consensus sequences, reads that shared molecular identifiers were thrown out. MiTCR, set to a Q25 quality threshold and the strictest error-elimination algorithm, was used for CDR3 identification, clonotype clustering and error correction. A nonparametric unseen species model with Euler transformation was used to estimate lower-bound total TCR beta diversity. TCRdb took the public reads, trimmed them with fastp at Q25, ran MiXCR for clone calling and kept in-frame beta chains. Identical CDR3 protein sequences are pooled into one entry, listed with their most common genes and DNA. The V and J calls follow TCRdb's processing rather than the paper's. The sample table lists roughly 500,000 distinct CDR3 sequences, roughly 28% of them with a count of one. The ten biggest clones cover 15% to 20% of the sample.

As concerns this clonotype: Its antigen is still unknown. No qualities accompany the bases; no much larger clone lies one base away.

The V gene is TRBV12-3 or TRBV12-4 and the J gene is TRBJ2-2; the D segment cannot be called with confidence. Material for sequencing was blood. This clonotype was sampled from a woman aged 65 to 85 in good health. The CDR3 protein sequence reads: CASSLLLRAGELFF. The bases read TGTGCCAGCAGTCTCCTCCTCCGCGCCGGGGAGCTGTTTTTT.